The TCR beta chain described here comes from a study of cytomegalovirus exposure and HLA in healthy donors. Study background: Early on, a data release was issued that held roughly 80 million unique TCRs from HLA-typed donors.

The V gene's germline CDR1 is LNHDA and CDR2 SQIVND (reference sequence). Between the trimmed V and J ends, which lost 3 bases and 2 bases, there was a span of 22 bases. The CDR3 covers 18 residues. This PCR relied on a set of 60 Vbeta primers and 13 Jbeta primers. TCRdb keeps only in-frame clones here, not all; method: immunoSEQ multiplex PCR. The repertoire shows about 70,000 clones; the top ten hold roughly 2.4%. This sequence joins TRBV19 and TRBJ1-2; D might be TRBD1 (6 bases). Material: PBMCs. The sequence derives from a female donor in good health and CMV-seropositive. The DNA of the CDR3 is TGTGCCAGTAGTATGGCCCCGGACAGCCAACCGGGGAACTATGGCTACACCTTC. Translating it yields CASSMAPDSQPGNYGYTF.